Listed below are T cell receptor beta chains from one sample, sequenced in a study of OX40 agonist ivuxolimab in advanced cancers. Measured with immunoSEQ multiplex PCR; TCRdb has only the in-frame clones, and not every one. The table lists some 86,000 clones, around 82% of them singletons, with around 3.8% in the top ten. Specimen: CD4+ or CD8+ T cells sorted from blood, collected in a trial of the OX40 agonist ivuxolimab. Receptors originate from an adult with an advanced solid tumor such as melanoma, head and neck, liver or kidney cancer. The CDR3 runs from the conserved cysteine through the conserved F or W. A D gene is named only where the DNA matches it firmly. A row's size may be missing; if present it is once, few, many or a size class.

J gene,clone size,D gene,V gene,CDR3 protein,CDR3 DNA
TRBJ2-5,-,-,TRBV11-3,CASSPWDRQETQYF,TGTGCCAGCAGCCCCTGGGACCGGCAAGAGACCCAGTACTTC
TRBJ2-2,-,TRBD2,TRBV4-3,CASSQALLAGGAGELFF,TGCGCCAGCAGCCAAGCTTTGCTAGCGGGAGGGGCCGGGGAGCTGTTTTTT
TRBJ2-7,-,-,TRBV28,CASSLSLGSSSYEQYF,TGTGCCAGCAGTTTATCGTTGGGCTCGAGCTCCTACGAGCAGTACTTC
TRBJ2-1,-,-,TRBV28,CASSGPSDHEQFF,TGTGCCAGCAGCGGTCCTTCAGACCATGAGCAGTTCTTC
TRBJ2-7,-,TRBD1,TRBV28,CASRKGQAFSYEQYF,TGTGCCAGCAGGAAAGGACAGGCGTTCTCCTACGAGCAGTACTTC
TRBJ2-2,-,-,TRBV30,CAWSVYGLDSFSNTGELFF,TGTGCCTGGAGTGTTTACGGCCTCGACAGTTTCTCGAACACCGGGGAGCTGTTTTTT
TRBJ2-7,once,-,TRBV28,CASRGLNPDEQYF,TGTGCCAGCCGGGGACTCAACCCTGACGAGCAGTACTTC
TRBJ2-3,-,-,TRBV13,CASSLAVTDTQYF,TGTGCCAGCAGCTTAGCGGTCACAGATACGCAGTATTTT
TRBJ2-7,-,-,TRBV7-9,CASSFSTGNSYEQYF,TGTGCCAGCAGCTTTTCGACAGGTAACTCCTACGAGCAGTACTTC
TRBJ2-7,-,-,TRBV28,CASSYRGGFREQYF,TGTGCCAGCAGTTACAGGGGAGGGTTCCGCGAGCAGTACTTC
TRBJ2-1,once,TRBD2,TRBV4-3,CASSQGTSGGDEQFF,TGCGCCAGCAGCCAAGGGACTAGCGGGGGGGATGAGCAGTTCTTC
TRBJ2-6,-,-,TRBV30,CAWTGGANVLTF,TGTGCCTGGACCGGGGGGGCCAACGTCCTGACTTTC
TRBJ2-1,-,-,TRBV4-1,CASSQQGRRSLANEQFF,TGCGCCAGCAGCCAGCAAGGGCGCAGGAGTCTAGCAAATGAGCAGTTCTTC
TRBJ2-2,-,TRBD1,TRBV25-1,CASRSDRAAGELFF,TGTGCCAGCAGATCGGACAGGGCGGCCGGGGAGCTGTTTTTT
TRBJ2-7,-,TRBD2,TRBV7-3,CASSLEGLAVYEQYF,TGTGCCAGCAGCTTAGAAGGACTAGCGGTCTACGAGCAGTACTTC
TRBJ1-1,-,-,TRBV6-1,CASGDTEAFF,TGTGCCAGCGGGGACACTGAAGCTTTCTTT
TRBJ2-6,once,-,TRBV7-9,CASSLKGTGANVLTF,TGTGCCAGCAGCTTAAAGGGGACTGGGGCCAACGTCCTGACTTTC
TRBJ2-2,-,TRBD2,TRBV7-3,CASSPGTSGRRKAGELFF,TGTGCCAGCAGCCCCGGGACTAGCGGGAGGAGGAAGGCCGGGGAGCTGTTTTTT
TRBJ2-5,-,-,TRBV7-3,CASSLEGSGFYPETQYF,TGTGCCAGCAGCTTAGAGGGTAGCGGATTTTATCCGGAGACCCAGTACTTC
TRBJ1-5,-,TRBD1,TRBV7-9,CASSGDREKPQHF,TGTGCCAGCAGCGGGGACAGGGAGAAGCCCCAGCATTTT
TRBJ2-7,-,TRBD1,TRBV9,CASSVAGGASYEQYF,TGTGCCAGCAGCGTAGCAGGGGGTGCCTCCTACGAGCAGTACTTC
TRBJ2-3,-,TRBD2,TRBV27,CASSSLLPKEGLAGGDNTQYF,TGTGCCAGCAGTTCGCTACTCCCCAAGGAGGGACTAGCGGGCGGTGATAATACGCAGTATTTT
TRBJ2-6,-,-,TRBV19,CASTPGPLGSGANVLTF,TGTGCCAGTACCCCGGGACCCCTAGGCTCTGGGGCCAACGTCCTGACTTTC
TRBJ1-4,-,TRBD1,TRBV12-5,CASGRQGSNEKLFF,TGTGCTAGTGGTAGACAGGGATCTAATGAAAAACTGTTTTTT
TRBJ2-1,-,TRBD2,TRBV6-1,CASSFTSGIYNEQFF,TGTGCCAGCAGTTTTACTAGCGGGATTTACAATGAGCAGTTCTTC
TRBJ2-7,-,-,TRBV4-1,CASSRDPTSHEQYF,TGCGCCAGCAGCCGGGATCCTACTAGCCACGAGCAGTACTTC
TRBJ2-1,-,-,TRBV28,CASSGPYEQFF,TGTGCCAGCTCGGGACCCTATGAGCAGTTCTTC
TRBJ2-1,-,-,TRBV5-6,CASSPPEQFF,TGTGCCAGCAGCCCGCCTGAGCAGTTCTTC
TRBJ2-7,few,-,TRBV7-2,CASSLLLMAYEQYF,TGTGCCAGCAGCTTGTTGCTGATGGCCTACGAGCAGTACTTC
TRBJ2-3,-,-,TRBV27,CASSFLTSTDTQYF,TGTGCCAGCAGTTTCTTGACAAGCACAGATACGCAGTATTTT
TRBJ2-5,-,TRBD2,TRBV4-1,CASSQGGLARETQYF,TGCGCCAGCAGCCAGGGGGGACTAGCAAGGGAGACCCAGTACTTC
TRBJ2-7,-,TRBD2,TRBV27,CATRRGGMYYEQYF,TGTGCCACCAGGCGGGGGGGCATGTACTACGAGCAGTACTTC
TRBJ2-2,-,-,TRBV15,CATRRMSSRAGELFF,TGTGCCACCAGGAGAATGAGTAGTCGGGCCGGGGAGCTGTTTTTT
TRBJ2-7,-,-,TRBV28,CASSLGGEQYF,TGTGCCAGCAGTTTAGGGGGCGAGCAGTACTTC
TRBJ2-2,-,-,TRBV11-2,CASSSLGTTNTGELFF,TGTGCCAGCAGCTCCCTCGGGACCACGAACACCGGGGAGCTGTTTTTT
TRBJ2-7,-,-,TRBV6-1,CASTVGPSYEQYF,TGTGCCAGCACGGTGGGGCCCTCCTACGAGCAGTACTTC
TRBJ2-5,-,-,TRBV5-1,CASRIGGGETQYF,TGCGCCAGCAGAATTGGTGGAGGAGAGACCCAGTACTTC
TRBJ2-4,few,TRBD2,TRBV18,CASSPPDGRLDIQYF,TGTGCCAGCTCACCACCGGACGGGAGGCTTGACATTCAGTACTTC
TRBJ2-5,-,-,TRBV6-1,CASSTPGLPWVAQYF,TGTGCCAGCAGCACCCCGGGACTGCCTTGGGTGGCCCAGTACTTC
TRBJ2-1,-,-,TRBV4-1,CASSPDGAVYNEQFF,TGCGCCAGCAGCCCCGATGGAGCGGTGTACAATGAGCAGTTCTTC
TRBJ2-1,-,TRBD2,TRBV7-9,CASSLRSGTYSSYNEQFF,TGTGCCAGCAGCTTAAGGAGCGGGACCTACAGCTCCTACAATGAGCAGTTCTTC
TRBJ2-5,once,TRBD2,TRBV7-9,CASSFRGGGYQETQYF,TGTGCCAGCAGCTTCAGGGGCGGGGGGTACCAAGAGACCCAGTACTTC
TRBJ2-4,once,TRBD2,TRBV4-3,CVSSQGRGRPKNIQYF,TGCGTCAGCAGCCAAGGGAGGGGTAGGCCCAAAAACATTCAGTACTTC
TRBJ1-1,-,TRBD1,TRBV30,CAWGTGQGADTEAFF,TGTGCCTGGGGCACTGGACAGGGGGCGGACACTGAAGCTTTCTTT
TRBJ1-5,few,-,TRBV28,CASSPRGQAYSNQPQHF,TGTGCCAGCAGTCCCCGTGGCCAGGCCTATAGCAATCAGCCCCAGCATTTT
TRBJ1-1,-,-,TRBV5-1,CASSLDRQNTEAFF,TGCGCCAGCAGCCTCGACCGACAGAACACTGAAGCTTTCTTT
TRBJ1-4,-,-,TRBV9,CASSAWGSTNEKLFF,TGTGCCAGCAGCGCTTGGGGGTCAACTAATGAAAAACTGTTTTTT
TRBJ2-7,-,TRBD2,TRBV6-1,CASHFGGRYEQYF,TGTGCCAGCCACTTCGGGGGGAGGTACGAGCAGTACTTC
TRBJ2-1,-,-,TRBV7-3,CASGMRENEQFF,TGTGCCAGCGGGATGCGTGAAAATGAGCAGTTCTTC
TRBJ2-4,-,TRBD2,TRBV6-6,CASTESARGLQNIQYF,TGTGCCAGCACCGAAAGTGCCCGGGGACTACAAAACATTCAGTACTTC
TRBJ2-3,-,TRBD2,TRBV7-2,CASSLGAGGTDTQYF,TGTGCCAGCAGCTTAGGAGCGGGGGGCACAGATACGCAGTATTTT
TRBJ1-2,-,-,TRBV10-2,CASSDMMAGYGYTF,TGCGCCAGCAGTGATATGATGGCGGGCTATGGCTACACCTTC